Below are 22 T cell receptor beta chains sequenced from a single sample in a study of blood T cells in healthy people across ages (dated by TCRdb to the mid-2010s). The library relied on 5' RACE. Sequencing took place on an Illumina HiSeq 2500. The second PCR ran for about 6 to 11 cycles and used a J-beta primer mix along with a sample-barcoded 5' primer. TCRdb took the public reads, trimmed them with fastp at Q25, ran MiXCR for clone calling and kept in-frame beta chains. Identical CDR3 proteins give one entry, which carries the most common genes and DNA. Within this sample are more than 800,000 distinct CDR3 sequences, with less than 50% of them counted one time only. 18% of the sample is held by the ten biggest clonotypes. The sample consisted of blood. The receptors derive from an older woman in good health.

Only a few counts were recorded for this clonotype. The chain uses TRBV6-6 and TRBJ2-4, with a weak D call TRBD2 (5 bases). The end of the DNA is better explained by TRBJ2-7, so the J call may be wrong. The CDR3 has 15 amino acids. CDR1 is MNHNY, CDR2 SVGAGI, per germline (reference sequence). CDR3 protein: CASSSPGLSSYEQYF. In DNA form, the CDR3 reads TGTGCCAGCAGTTCCCCCGGACTGAGCTCCTACGAGCAGTACTTC.

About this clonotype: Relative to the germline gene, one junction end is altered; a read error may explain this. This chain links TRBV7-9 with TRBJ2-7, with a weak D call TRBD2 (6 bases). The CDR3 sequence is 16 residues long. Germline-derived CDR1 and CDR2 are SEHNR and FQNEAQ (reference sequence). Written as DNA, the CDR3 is TGTGTCAGCAGCTTGGGCGGGAAGAAGATATCCTACGAGCAGTACTTC. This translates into CVSSLGGKKISYEQYF.

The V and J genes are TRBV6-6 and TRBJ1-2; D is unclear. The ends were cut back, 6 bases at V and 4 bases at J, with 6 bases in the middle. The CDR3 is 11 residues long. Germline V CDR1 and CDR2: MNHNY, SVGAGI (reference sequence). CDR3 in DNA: TGTGCCAGCAGGGACGGCTATGGCTACACCTTC. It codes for CASRDGYGYTF.

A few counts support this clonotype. As DNA, the CDR3 is TGCAGCGTCTTGTCCAGGGCTGACGAGCAGTTCTTC. This sequence encodes CSVLSRADEQFF. V gene TRBV29-1 combines with J gene TRBJ2-1, with D perhaps TRBD1 (5 bases). The germline V and J ends were trimmed by 6 bases and 10 bases, with 16 bases remaining between them. The CDR3 loop spans 12 amino acids. Germline V gene sequence: CDR1 SQVTM, CDR2 ANQGSEA.

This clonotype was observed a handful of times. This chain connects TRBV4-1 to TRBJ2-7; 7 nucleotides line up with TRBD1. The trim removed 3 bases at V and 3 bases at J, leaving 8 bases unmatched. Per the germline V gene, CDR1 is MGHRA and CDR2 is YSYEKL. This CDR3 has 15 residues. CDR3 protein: CASSQPGTVIYEQYF. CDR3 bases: TGCGCCAGCAGCCAGCCCGGGACAGTGATCTACGAGCAGTACTTC.

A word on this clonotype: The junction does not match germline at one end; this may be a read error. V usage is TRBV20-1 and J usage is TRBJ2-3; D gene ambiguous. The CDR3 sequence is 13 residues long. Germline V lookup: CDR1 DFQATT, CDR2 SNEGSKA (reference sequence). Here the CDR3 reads CSASGGVADMQYF. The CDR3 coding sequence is TGCAGTGCTAGCGGCGGAGTGGCAGATATGCAGTATTTT.

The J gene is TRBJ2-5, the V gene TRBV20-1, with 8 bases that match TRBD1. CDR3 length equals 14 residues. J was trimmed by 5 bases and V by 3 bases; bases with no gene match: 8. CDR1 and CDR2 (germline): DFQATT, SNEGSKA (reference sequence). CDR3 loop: CSASGQGFSETQYF. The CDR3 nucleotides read TGCAGTGCTAGTGGACAGGGATTTTCGGAGACCCAGTACTTC.

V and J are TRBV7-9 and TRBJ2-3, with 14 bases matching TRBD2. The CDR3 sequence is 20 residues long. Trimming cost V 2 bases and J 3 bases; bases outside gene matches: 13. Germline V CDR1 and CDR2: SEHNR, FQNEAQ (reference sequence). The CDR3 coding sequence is TGTGCCAGCAGCTTAATGGCTGGACTAGCGGGAGGAATGAGGACAGATACGCAGTATTTT. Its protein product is CASSLMAGLAGGMRTDTQYF.

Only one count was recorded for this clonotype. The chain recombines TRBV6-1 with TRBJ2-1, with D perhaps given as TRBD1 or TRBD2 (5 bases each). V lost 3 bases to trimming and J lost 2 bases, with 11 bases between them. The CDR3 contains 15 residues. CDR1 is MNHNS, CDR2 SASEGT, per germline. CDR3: CASSDGGRTYNEQFF. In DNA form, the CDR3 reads TGTGCCAGCAGTGATGGGGGTCGTACCTACAATGAGCAGTTCTTC.

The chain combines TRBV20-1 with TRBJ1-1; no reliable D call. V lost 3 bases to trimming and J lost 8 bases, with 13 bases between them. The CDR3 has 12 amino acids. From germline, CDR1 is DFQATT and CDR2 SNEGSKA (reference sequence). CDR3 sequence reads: CSASLNSKEAFF. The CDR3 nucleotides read TGCAGTGCTAGTTTGAACAGTAAGGAAGCTTTCTTT.

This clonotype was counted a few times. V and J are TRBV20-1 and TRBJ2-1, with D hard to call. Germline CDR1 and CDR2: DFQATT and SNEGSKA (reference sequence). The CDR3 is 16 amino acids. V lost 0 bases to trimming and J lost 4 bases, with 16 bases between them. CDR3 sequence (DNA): TGCAGTGCTAGAGATCGGGCGTCAACACATTACAATGAGCAGTTCTTC. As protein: CSARDRASTHYNEQFF.

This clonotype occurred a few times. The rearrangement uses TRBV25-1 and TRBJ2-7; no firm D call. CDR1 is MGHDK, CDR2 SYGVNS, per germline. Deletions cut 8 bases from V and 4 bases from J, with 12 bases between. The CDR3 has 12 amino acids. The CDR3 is CASSPNAYEQYF. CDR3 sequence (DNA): TGTGCCAGCTCACCTAACGCATACGAGCAGTACTTC.

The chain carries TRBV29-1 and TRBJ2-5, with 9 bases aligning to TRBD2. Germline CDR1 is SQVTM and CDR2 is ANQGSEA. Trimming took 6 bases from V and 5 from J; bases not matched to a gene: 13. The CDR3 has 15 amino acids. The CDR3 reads CSVGAGGSGRETQYF. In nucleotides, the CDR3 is TGCAGCGTCGGAGCGGGAGGATCAGGGAGGGAGACCCAGTACTTC.

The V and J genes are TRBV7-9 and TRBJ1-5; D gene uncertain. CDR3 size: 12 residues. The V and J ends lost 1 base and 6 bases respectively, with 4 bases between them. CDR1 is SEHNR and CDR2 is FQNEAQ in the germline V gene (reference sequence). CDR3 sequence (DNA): TGTGCCAGCAGCTTAGACTTTCAGCCCCAGCATTTT. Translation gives CASSLDFQPQHF.

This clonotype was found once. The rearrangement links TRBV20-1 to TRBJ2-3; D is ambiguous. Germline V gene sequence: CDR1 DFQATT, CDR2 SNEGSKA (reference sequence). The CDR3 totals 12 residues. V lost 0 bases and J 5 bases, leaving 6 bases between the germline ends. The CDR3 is CSARDHRDTQYF. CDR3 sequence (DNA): TGCAGTGCTAGAGATCACAGAGATACGCAGTATTTT.

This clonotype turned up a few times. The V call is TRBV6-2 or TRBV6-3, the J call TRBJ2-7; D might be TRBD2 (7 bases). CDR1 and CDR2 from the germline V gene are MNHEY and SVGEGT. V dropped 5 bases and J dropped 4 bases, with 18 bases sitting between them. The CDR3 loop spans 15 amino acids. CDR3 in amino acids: CASSPLGGAAYEQYF. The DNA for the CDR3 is TGTGCCAGCAGTCCTCTGGGGGGGGCGGCATACGAGCAGTACTTC.

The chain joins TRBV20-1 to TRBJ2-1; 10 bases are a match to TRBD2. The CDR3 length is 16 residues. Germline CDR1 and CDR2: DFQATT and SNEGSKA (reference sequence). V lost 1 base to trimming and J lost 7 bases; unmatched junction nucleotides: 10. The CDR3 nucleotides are TGCAGTGCTAGAGGCCCTAGCGGGAGTTGGGAGAATGAGCAGTTCTTC. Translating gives CSARGPSGSWENEQFF.

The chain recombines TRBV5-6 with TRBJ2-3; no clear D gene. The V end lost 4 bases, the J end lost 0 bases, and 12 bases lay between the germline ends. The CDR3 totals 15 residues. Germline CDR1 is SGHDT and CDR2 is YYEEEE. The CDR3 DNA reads TGTGCCAGCAGCACCACCTCCTCTAGCACAGATACGCAGTATTTT. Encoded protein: CASSTTSSSTDTQYF.

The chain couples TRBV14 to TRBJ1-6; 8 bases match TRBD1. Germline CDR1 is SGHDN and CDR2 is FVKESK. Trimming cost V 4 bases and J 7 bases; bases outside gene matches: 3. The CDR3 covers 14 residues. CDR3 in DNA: TGTGCCAGCAGCCGCAGACAGGGGAATTCACCCCTCCACTTT. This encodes CASSRRQGNSPLHF.

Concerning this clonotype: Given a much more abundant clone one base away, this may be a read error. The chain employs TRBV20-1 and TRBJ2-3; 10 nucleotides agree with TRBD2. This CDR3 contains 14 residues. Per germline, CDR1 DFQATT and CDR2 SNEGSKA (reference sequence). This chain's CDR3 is CSAVLAGITDTQNF. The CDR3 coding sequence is TGCAGTGCTGTACTAGCGGGAATAACAGATACGCAGAATTTT.

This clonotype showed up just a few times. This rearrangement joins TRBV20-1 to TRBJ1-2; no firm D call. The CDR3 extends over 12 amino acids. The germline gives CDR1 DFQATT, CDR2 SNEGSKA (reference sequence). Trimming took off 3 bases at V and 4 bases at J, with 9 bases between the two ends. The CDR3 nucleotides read TGCAGTGCTAGGAAGGGAAGCTATGGCTACACCTTC. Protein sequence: CSARKGSYGYTF.

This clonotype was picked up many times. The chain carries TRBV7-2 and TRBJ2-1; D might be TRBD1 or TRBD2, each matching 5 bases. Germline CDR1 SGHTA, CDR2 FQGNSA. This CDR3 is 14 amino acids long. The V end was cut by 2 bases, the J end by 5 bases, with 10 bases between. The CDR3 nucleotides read TGTGCCAGCAGCTTACCGGGACCTAACAATGAGCAGTTCTTC. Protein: CASSLPGPNNEQFF.